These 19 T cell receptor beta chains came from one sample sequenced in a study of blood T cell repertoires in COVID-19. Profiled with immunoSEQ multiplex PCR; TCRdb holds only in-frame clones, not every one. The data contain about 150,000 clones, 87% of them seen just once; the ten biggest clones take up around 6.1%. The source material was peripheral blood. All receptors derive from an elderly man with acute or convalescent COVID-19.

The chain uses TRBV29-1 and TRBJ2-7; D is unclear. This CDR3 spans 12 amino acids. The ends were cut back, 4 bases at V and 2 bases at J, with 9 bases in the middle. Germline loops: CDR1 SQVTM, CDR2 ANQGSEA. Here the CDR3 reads CSVGHSTYEQYF. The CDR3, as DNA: TGCAGCGTTGGACACAGTACCTACGAGCAGTACTTC.

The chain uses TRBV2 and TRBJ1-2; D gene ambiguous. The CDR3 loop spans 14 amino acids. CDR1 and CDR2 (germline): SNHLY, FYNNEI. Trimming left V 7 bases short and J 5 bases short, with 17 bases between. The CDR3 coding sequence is TGTGCCAGCACCTTGGAGTCGGGGAATTATGGCTACACCTTC. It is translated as CASTLESGNYGYTF. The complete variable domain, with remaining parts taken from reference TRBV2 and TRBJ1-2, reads EPEVTQTPSHQVTQMGQEVILRCVPISNHLYFYWYRQILGQKVEFLVSFYNNEISEKSEIFDDQFSVERPDGSNFTLKIRSTKLEDSAMYFCASTLESGNYGYTFGSGTRLTVV.

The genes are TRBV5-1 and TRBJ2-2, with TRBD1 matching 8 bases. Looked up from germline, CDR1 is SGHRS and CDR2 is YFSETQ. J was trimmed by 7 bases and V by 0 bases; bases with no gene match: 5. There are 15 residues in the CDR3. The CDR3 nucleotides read TGCGCCAGCAGCTTGGGGACAGGGATGATCGGGGAGCTGTTTTTT. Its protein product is CASSLGTGMIGELFF.

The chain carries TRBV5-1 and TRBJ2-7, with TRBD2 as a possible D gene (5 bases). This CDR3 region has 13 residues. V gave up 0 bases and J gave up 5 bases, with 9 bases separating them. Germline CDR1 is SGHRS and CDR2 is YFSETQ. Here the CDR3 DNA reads TGCGCCAGCAGCTTGGTTCCGGGAAACGAGCAGTACTTC. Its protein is CASSLVPGNEQYF.

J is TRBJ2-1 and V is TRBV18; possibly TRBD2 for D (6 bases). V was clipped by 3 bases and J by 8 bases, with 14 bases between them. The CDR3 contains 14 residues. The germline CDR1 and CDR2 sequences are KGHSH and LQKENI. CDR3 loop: CASSPTGPGDEQFF. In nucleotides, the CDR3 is TGTGCCAGCTCACCCACCGGCCCGGGGGATGAGCAGTTCTTC.

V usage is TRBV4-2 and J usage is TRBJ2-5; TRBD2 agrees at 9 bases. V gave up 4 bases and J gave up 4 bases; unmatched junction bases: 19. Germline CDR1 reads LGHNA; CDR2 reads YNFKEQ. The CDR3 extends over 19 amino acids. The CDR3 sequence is CASSPASGAGRGVRETQYF. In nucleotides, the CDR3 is TGTGCCAGCAGCCCCGCTAGCGGGGCCGGAAGGGGAGTGAGAGAGACCCAGTACTTC.

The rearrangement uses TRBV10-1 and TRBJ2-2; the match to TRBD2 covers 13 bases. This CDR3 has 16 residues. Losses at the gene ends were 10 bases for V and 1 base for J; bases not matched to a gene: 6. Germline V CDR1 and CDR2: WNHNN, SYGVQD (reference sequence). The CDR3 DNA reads TGCGCCAACTGGACTAGCGGGAGAAGGAACACCGGGGAGCTGTTTTTT. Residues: CANWTSGRRNTGELFF.

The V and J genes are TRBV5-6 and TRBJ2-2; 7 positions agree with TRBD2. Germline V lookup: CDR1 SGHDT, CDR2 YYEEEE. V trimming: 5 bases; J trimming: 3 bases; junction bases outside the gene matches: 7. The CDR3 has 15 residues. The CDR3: CASRFWGGHTGELFF. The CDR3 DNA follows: TGTGCCAGCAGATTCTGGGGGGGTCACACCGGGGAGCTGTTTTTT. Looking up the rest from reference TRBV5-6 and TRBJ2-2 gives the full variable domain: DAGVTQSPTHLIKTRGQQVTLRCSPKSGHDTVSWYQQALGQGPQFIFQYYEEEERQRGNFPDRFSGHQFPNYSSELNVNALLLGDSALYLCASRFWGGHTGELFFGEGSRLTVL.

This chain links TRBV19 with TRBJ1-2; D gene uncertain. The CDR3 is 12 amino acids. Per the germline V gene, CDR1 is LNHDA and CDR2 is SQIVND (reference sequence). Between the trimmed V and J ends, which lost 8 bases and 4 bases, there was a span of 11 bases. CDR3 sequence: CASAAGSYGYTF. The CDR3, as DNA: TGTGCCAGTGCCGCGGGGTCCTATGGCTACACCTTC.

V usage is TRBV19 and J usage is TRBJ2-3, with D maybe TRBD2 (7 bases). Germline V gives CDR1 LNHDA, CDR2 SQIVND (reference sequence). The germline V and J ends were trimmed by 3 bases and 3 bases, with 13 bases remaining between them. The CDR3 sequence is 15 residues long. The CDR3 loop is CASSIGGGLTDTQYF. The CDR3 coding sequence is TGTGCCAGTAGTATTGGGGGGGGGCTGACAGATACGCAGTATTTT.

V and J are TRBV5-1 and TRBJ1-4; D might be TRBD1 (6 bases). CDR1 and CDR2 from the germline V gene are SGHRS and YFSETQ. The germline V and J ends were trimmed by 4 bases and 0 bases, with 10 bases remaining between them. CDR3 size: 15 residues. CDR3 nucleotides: TGCGCCAGCAGCCAACAGGGTTCAACTAATGAAAAACTGTTTTTT. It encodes CASSQQGSTNEKLFF. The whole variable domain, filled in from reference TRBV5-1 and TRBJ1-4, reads KAGVTQTPRYLIKTRGQQVTLSCSPISGHRSVSWYQQTPGQGLQFLFEYFSETQRNKGNFPGRFSGRQFSNSRSEMNVSTLELGDSALYLCASSQQGSTNEKLFFGSGTQLSVL.

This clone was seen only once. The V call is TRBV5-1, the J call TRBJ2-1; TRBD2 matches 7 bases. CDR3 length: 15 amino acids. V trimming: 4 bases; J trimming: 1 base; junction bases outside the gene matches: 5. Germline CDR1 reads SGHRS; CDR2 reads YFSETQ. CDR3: CASSVSSGSYNEQFF. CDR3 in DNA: TGCGCCAGCAGCGTTTCTAGCGGTTCCTACAATGAGCAGTTCTTC.

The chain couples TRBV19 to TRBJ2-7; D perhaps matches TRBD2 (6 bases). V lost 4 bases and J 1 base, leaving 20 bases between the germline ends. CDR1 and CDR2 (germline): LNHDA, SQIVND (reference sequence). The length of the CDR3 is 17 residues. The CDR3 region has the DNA TGTGCCAGTAGTACCCTCTCCCAGGGACTCCTATCCTACGAGCAGTACTTC. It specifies CASSTLSQGLLSYEQYF.

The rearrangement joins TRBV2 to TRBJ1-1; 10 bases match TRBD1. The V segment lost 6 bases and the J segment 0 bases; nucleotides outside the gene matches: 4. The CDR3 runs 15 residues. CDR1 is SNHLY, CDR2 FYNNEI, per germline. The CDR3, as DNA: TGTGCCAGCAGCCGGGACAGGGGAATGAACACTGAAGCTTTCTTT. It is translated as CASSRDRGMNTEAFF. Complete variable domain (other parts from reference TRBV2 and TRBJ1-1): EPEVTQTPSHQVTQMGQEVILRCVPISNHLYFYWYRQILGQKVEFLVSFYNNEISEKSEIFDDQFSVERPDGSNFTLKIRSTKLEDSAMYFCASSRDRGMNTEAFFGQGTRLTVV.

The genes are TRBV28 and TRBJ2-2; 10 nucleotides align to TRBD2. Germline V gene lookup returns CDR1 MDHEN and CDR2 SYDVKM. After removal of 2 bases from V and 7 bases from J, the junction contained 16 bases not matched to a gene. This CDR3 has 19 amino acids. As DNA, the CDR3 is TGTGCCAGCAGTTTACGTCCCCGGACTAGCGGACTGAATGTCGGGGAGCTGTTTTTT. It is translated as CASSLRPRTSGLNVGELFF.

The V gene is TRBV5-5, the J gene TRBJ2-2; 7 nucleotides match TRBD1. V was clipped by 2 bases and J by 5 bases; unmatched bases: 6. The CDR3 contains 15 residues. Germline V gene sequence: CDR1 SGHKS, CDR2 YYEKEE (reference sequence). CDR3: CASSFRQGGTGELFF. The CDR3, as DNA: TGTGCCAGCAGCTTTAGACAGGGCGGGACCGGGGAGCTGTTTTTT.

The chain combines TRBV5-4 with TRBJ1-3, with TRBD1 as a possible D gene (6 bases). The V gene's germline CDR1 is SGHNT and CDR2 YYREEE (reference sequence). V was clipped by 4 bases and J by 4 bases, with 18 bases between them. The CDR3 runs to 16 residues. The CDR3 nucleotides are TGTGCCAGCAGCGTTCAGGGGAGAGGTGTGGGAAACACCATATATTTT. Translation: CASSVQGRGVGNTIYF.

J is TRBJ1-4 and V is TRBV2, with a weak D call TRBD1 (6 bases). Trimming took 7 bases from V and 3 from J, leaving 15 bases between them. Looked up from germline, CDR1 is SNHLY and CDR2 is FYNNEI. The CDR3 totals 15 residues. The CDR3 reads CASTRGTYSNEKLFF. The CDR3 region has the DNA TGTGCCAGCACCAGGGGAACATACTCTAATGAAAAACTGTTTTTT.

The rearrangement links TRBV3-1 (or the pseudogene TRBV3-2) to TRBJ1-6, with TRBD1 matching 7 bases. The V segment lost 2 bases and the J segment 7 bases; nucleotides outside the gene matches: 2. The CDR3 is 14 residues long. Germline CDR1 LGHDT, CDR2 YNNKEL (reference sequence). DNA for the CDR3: TGTGCCAGCAGCCAAAGGGACAGAAATTCACCCCTCCACTTT. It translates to CASSQRDRNSPLHF.